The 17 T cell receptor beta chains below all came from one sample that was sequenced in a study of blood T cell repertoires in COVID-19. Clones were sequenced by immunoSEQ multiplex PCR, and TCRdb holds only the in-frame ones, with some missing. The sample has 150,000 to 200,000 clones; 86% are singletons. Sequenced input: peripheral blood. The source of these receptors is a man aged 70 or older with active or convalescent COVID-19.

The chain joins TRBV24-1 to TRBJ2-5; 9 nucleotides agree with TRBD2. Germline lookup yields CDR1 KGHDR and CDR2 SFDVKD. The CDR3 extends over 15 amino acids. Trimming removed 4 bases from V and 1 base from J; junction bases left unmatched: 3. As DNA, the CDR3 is TGTGCCACCAGTGACCCGACTAGCGGCCAAGAGACCCAGTACTTC. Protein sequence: CATSDPTSGQETQYF.

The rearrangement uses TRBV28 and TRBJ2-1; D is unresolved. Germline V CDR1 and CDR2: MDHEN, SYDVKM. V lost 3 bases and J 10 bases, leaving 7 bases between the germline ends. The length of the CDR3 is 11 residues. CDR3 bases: TGTGCCAGCAGTTTGGGCTGGGAGCAGTTCTTC. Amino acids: CASSLGWEQFF.

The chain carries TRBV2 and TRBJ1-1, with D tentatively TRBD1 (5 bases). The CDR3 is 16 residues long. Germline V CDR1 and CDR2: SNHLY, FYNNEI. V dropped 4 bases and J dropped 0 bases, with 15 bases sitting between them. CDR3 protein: CASSVHRSGLNTEAFF. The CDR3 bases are TGTGCCAGCAGTGTGCACAGGTCAGGGTTGAACACTGAAGCTTTCTTT. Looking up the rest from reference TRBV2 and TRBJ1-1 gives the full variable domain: EPEVTQTPSHQVTQMGQEVILRCVPISNHLYFYWYRQILGQKVEFLVSFYNNEISEKSEIFDDQFSVERPDGSNFTLKIRSTKLEDSAMYFCASSVHRSGLNTEAFFGQGTRLTVV.

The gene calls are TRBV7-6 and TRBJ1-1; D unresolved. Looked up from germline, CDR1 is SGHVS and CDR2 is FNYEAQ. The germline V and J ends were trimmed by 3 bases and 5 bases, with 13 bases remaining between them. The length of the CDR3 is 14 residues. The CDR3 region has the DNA TGTGCCAGCAGCTTGGGCGGGTTGGGGACTGAAGCTTTCTTT. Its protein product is CASSLGGLGTEAFF.

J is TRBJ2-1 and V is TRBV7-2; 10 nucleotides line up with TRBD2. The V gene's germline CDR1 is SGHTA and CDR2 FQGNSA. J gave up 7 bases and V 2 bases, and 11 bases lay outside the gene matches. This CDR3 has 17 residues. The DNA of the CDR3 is TGTGCCAGCAGCTTAAGATTGGCTAGCGGGAGTGGGAATGAGCAGTTCTTC. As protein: CASSLRLASGSGNEQFF.

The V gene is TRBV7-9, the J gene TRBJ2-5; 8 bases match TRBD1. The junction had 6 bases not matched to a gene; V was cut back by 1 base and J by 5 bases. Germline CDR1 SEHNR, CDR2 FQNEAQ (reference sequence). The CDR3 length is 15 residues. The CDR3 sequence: CASSLGQGSLETQYF. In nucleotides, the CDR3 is TGTGCCAGCAGCTTAGGACAGGGGTCTTTGGAGACCCAGTACTTC.

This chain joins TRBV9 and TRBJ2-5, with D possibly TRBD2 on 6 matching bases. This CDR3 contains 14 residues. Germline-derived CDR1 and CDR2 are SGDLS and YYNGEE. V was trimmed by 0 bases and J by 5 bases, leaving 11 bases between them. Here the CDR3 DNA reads TGTGCCAGCAGCGTAGTCCCAGGAGGGGAGACCCAGTACTTC. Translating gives CASSVVPGGETQYF.

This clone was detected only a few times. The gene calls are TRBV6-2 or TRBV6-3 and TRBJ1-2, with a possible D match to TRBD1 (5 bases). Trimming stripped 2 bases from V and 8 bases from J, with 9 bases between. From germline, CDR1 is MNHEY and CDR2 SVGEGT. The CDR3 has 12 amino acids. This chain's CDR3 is CASSYRGDGYTF. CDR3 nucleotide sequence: TGTGCCAGCAGTTACAGGGGCGACGGCTACACCTTC.

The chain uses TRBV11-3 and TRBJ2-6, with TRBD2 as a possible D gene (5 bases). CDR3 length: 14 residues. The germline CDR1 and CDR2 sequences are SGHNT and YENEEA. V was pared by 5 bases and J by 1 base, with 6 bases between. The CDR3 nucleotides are TGTGCCAGCAGCCGAGGGTCTGGGGCCAACGTCCTGACTTTC. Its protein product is CASSRGSGANVLTF.

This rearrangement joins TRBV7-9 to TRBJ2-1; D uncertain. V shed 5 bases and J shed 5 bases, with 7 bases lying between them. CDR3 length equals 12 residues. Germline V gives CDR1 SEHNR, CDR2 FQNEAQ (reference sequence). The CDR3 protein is CASSMSNNEQFF. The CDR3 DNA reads TGTGCCAGCAGCATGAGTAACAATGAGCAGTTCTTC.

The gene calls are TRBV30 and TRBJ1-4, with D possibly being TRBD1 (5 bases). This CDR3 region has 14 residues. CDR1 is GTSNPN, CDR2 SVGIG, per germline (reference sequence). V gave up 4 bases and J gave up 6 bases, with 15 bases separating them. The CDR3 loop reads CAWKAGPWDEKLFF. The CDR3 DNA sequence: TGTGCCTGGAAAGCGGGACCTTGGGATGAAAAACTGTTTTTT.

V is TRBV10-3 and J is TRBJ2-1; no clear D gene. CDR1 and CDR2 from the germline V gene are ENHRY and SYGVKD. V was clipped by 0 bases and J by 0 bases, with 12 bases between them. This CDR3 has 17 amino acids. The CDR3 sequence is CAISESMAGSSYNEQFF. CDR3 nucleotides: TGTGCCATCAGTGAGTCTATGGCAGGAAGCTCCTACAATGAGCAGTTCTTC.

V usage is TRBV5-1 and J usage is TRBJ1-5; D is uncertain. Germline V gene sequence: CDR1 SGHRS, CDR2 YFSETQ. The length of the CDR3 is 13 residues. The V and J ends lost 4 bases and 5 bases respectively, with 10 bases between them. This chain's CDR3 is CASSPEGHQPQHF. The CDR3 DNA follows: TGCGCCAGCAGCCCCGAGGGTCATCAGCCCCAGCATTTT.

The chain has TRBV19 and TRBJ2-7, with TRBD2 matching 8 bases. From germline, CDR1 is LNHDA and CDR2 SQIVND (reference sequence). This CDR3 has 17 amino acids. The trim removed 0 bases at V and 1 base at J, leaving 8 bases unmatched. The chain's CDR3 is CASSIDRGGPLSYEQYF. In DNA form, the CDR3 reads TGTGCCAGTAGTATAGATCGCGGGGGGCCTCTTTCCTACGAGCAGTACTTC.

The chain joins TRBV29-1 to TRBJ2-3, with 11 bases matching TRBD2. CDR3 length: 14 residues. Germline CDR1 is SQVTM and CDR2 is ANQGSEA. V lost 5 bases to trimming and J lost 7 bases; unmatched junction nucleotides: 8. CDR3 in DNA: TGCAGCGTTACTTCCGGGACTAGCGGTTATACGCAGTATTTT. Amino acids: CSVTSGTSGYTQYF.

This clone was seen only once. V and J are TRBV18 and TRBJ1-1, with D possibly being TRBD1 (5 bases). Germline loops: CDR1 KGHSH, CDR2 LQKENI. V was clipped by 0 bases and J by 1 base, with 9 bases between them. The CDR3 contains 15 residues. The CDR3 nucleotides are TGTGCCAGCTCACCACCCAGGGTAGGGAACACTGAAGCTTTCTTT. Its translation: CASSPPRVGNTEAFF.

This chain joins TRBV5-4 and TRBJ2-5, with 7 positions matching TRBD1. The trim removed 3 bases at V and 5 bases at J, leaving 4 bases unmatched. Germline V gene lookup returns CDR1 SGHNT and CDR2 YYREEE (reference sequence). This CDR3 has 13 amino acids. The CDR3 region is CASSSRQGETQYF. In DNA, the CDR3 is TGTGCCAGCAGCTCTCGACAGGGTGAGACCCAGTACTTC.